What follows are 30 T cell receptor beta chains derived from one specimen sequenced in a study of regulatory T cells in long-lasting Graves disease (dated by TCRdb to the early 2020s). The time point label of this sample denotes: newly diagnosed GD, antithyroid drugs for less than 3 months. For both TCR sequencing and RNA sequencing, RNA was extracted from PBMCs in TRIzol. Libraries were prepared through multiplex PCR. Sequencing used an Illumina HiSeq 4000. To build TCR beta libraries, CDR3 regions were amplified by Arm-PCR using iRepertoire HTBI primers. TCRdb redid the processing of the public reads, applying fastp at Q25 and MiXCR, and retained in-frame beta chains. CDR3 protein sequences are deduplicated, and each keeps its most common genes and DNA. Recorded for this sample are 450,000 to 600,000 distinct CDR3 sequences; about 13% of them occurred a single time. Of the sample, more than 8.5% is held by the ten largest clones.

The same data also went into a second study, on T cells in Graves' hyperthyroidism and ophthalmopathy.

The specimen comprised peripheral blood mononuclear cells (PBMCs), sampled at new diagnosis, from a patient treated with antithyroid drugs. These receptors were obtained from a man younger than 45 with Graves disease. Donor details come from another sample of the same person, matched by shared clones.

Many counts were recorded for this clonotype. The chain carries TRBV7-3 and TRBJ2-1; no clear D gene. This CDR3 region has 15 residues. Trimming removed 2 bases from V and 8 bases from J, with 16 bases in between. Germline CDR1 is SGHTA and CDR2 is FQGTGA. In DNA form, the CDR3 reads TGTGCCAGCAGCTTAGGGTCTATACCGGCCGATGAGCAGTTCTTC. Its translation is CASSLGSIPADEQFF.

This clonotype was seen only a few times. This sequence joins TRBV19 and TRBJ2-7; the D is unclear. In germline, CDR1 is LNHDA, CDR2 SQIVND (reference sequence). The V end lost 5 bases, the J end lost 2 bases, and 13 bases lay between the germline ends. This CDR3 has 14 amino acids. DNA for the CDR3: TGTGCCAGTAGTCCGACCTACGGACCCTACGAGCAGTACTTC. This codes for CASSPTYGPYEQYF.

At least ten counts were recorded for this clonotype. A read error may produce the germline difference seen at one junction end. The chain recombines TRBV7-7 with TRBJ2-1; 10 nucleotides align to TRBD2. CDR3 length equals 15 residues. The germline CDR1 and CDR2 sequences are SSHAT and FNYEAQ (reference sequence). The CDR3 bases are TGTGCTAGCAGCTTAGACCTAGCGGGAGTCCATGAGCAGTTCTTC. Translation gives CASSLDLAGVHEQFF.

This clonotype was counted ten times or more. The rearrangement uses TRBV6-5 and TRBJ1-6; D ambiguous. The CDR3 is 13 residues long. CDR1 is MNHEY and CDR2 is SVGAGI in the germline V gene. Trimming stripped 4 bases from V and 8 bases from J, with 9 bases between. Written as DNA, the CDR3 is TGTGCCAGCAGTTGGATGCTGGATTCACCCCTCCACTTT. The encoded protein is CASSWMLDSPLHF.

This clonotype was detected only a few times. CDR3 region: CASSFGDYGYTF. CDR3 nucleotides: TGTGCCAGCAGTTTCGGGGACTATGGCTACACCTTC. The gene calls are TRBV12-3 or TRBV12-4 and TRBJ1-2; no definite D call. This CDR3 comprises 12 residues. Trimming removed 3 bases at V and 3 bases at J, with 5 bases between.

This clonotype was seen more than once but under ten times. V usage is TRBV10-3 and J usage is TRBJ2-1, with 11 bases aligning to TRBD2. This CDR3 contains 15 residues. The germline gives CDR1 ENHRY, CDR2 SYGVKD. Unmatched junction bases numbered 7, after V lost 6 bases and J lost 6 bases. The CDR3 DNA is TGTGCCATCAGGACTAGCGGGATATTCCCCAATGAGCAGTTCTTC. Translation gives CAIRTSGIFPNEQFF.

The chain is built from TRBV24-1 and TRBJ2-2; D is unresolved. Per germline, CDR1 KGHDR and CDR2 SFDVKD. The V end lost 5 bases, the J end lost 3 bases, and 6 bases lay between the germline ends. There are 13 residues in the CDR3. The CDR3 sequence is CATSVLDTGELFF. The CDR3 DNA reads TGTGCCACCAGTGTCCTAGACACCGGGGAGCTGTTTTTT.

This clonotype was counted a few times. The chain is built from TRBV19 and TRBJ2-2; D assignment may be TRBD1 or TRBD2 (5 bases each). Germline V gene sequence: CDR1 LNHDA, CDR2 SQIVND (reference sequence). The ends were cut back, 5 bases at V and 10 bases at J, with 11 bases in the middle. CDR3 length: 12 amino acids. The CDR3 DNA is TGTGCCAGTAGTGTCCGGGACCCGGAGCTGTTTTTT. Encoded protein: CASSVRDPELFF.

This clonotype was counted many times. Germline is not matched at one junction end, which may reflect a read error. CDR3 region: CANSPQETQYF. The CDR3 DNA reads as TGTGCCAACTCACCGCAAGAGACCCAGTACTTC. This chain connects TRBV18 to TRBJ2-5; D uncertain. The CDR3 is 11 residues long. CDR1 is KGHSH, CDR2 LQKENI, per germline.

The J gene is TRBJ2-3, the V gene TRBV5-1; TRBD2 is a possible D gene (5 bases). CDR1 and CDR2 from the germline V gene are SGHRS and YFSETQ. Trimming took off 4 bases at V and 2 bases at J, with 20 bases between the two ends. The CDR3 consists of 17 residues. The CDR3 here is CASSQFPAGPLTDTQYF. CDR3 DNA sequence: TGCGCCAGCAGCCAATTTCCCGCGGGCCCACTCACAGATACGCAGTATTTT.

This clonotype was detected many times. V is TRBV10-3 and J is TRBJ2-1; 14 bases align to TRBD2. Trimming removed 7 bases from V and 9 bases from J; junction bases left unmatched: 20. The germline V gene encodes CDR1 ENHRY and CDR2 SYGVKD. The CDR3 is 19 residues long. CDR3 coding DNA: TGTGCCATCAAAGGTGCCCGGGGACTAGCGGGAGTTGGTAGCGTTGAGCAGTTCTTC. Its translation is CAIKGARGLAGVGSVEQFF.

This clonotype showed up many times. The rearrangement uses TRBV18 and TRBJ2-5; 7 bases fit TRBD2. Losses at the gene ends were 6 bases for V and 6 bases for J; bases not matched to a gene: 4. The CDR3 spans 12 residues. CDR1 and CDR2 (germline): KGHSH, LQKENI. The CDR3 DNA follows: TGTGCCAGCTCCCCGGGACTACAGACCCAGTACTTC. Amino acids: CASSPGLQTQYF.

This clonotype has a handful of counts. This rearrangement joins TRBV27 to TRBJ2-1; 10 nucleotides line up with TRBD2. With V trimmed by 5 bases and J by 4 bases, 5 bases remained unmatched. Germline CDR1 and CDR2: MNHEY and SMNVEV (reference sequence). This CDR3 has 15 residues. The CDR3 sequence: CASSLAGEPYNEQFF. The CDR3 nucleotides are TGTGCCAGCAGTCTAGCGGGAGAGCCTTACAATGAGCAGTTCTTC.

CDR3 sequence (DNA): TGTGCCAGCAGGAGACTAGCGGGGCCCTACGAGCAGTACTTC. This gives the protein CASRRLAGPYEQYF. This rearrangement joins TRBV5-6 to TRBJ2-7; TRBD2 matches 11 bases. V lost 5 bases, J lost 2 bases, and 3 bases stayed unmatched. CDR3 length equals 14 residues. CDR1 is SGHDT, CDR2 YYEEEE, per germline.

This clonotype was seen many times. This chain links TRBV20-1 with TRBJ2-4; 7 nucleotides line up with TRBD1. The J segment lost 9 bases and the V segment lost 2 bases, leaving 4 bases of the junction unmatched. Germline lookup yields CDR1 DFQATT and CDR2 SNEGSKA (reference sequence). The CDR3 totals 12 residues. This CDR3 reads CSARPNRGIQYF. In DNA, the CDR3 is TGCAGTGCTAGACCCAACAGGGGCATTCAGTACTTC.

The rearrangement uses TRBV10-1 and TRBJ2-3, with D perhaps matching TRBD2 (6 bases). The V and J ends lost 0 bases and 7 bases respectively, with 14 bases between them. The CDR3 is made up of 15 amino acids. Looked up from germline, CDR1 is WNHNN and CDR2 is SYGVQD (reference sequence). CDR3 sequence reads: CASSESMPSVHTQYF. The CDR3 DNA is TGCGCCAGCAGTGAGTCGATGCCTAGCGTACATACGCAGTATTTT.

The chain combines TRBV19 with TRBJ1-4, with unresolved D. Between the trimmed V and J ends, which lost 9 bases and 0 bases, there was a span of 11 bases. CDR1 LNHDA and CDR2 SQIVND come from the germline V gene (reference sequence). The CDR3 length is 14 residues. The CDR3 sequence: CASFGTATNEKLFF. The CDR3 bases are TGTGCCAGCTTTGGCACTGCAACTAATGAAAAACTGTTTTTT.

This clonotype was seen a handful of times. This chain links TRBV27 with TRBJ1-4; 8 positions agree with TRBD1. V gave up 5 bases and J gave up 8 bases; unmatched junction bases: 13. The CDR3 extends over 16 amino acids. Germline CDR1 reads MNHEY; CDR2 reads SMNVEV (reference sequence). The CDR3 bases are TGTGCCAGCAGTCCGTTTTACCAGGGGGCGAGGGAAAAACTGTTTTTT. This translates into CASSPFYQGAREKLFF. Full variable domain (outside the CDR3, taken from reference TRBV27 and TRBJ1-4): EAQVTQNPRYLITVTGKKLTVTCSQNMNHEYMSWYRQDPGLGLRQIYYSMNVEVTDKGDVPEGYKVSRKEKRNFPLILESPSPNQTSLYFCASSPFYQGAREKLFFGSGTQLSVL.

This clonotype was recorded at least ten times. V and J are TRBV27 and TRBJ2-3, with 7 bases matching TRBD2. CDR3 length equals 16 residues. J was trimmed by 0 bases and V by 2 bases; bases with no gene match: 5. Germline V gene sequence: CDR1 MNHEY, CDR2 SMNVEV (reference sequence). The DNA of the CDR3 is TGTGCCAGCAGTTTACTAGCGGTCTCTAGCACAGATACGCAGTATTTT. Protein sequence: CASSLLAVSSTDTQYF.

This clonotype was detected ten times or more. The V and J genes are TRBV29-1 and TRBJ1-2, with D possibly matching TRBD1 (5 bases). The CDR3 is 15 residues long. Germline assignment: CDR1 SQVTM and CDR2 ANQGSEA. Trimming left V 5 bases short and J 5 bases short, with 21 bases between. CDR3 amino acids: CSVLGTAGFGYGYTF. The CDR3 DNA reads TGCAGCGTTCTTGGGACCGCCGGATTTGGGTATGGCTACACCTTC.

This clonotype was seen many times. V usage is TRBV5-5 and J usage is TRBJ1-5; D not certain. This CDR3 is 15 amino acids long. With 0 bases removed from V and 2 bases from J, the gap between germline ends came to 9 bases. The germline V gene encodes CDR1 SGHKS and CDR2 YYEKEE (reference sequence). The CDR3 DNA is TGTGCCAGCAGCTTGGAATCGCTGGGCAATCAGCCCCAGCATTTT. Amino acid sequence: CASSLESLGNQPQHF.

This clonotype was counted at least ten times. V is TRBV7-9 and J is TRBJ2-7; 7 nucleotides match TRBD2. CDR1 and CDR2 (germline): SEHNR, FQNEAQ (reference sequence). Trimming removed 0 bases from V and 5 bases from J; junction bases left unmatched: 10. The length of the CDR3 is 16 residues. The CDR3 DNA sequence: TGTGCCAGCAGCTTAGCGGTGCGGCGGGAGACCCACGAGCAGTACTTC. As protein: CASSLAVRRETHEQYF.

About this clonotype itself: Being one base from a much bigger clone, this may be a read error. The chain has TRBV12-5 and TRBJ2-7, with TRBD1 identical over 7 bases. The J segment lost 1 base and the V segment lost 4 bases, leaving 7 bases of the junction unmatched. CDR3 length equals 15 residues. The germline gives CDR1 LGHNT, CDR2 FRNRAP. The CDR3 loop is CASGSANRGSYEQYF. The CDR3 nucleotides read TGTGCTAGTGGTTCGGCGAACAGGGGTTCCTACGAGCAGTACTTC.

This clonotype was seen ten or more times. CDR3 sequence reads: CSVEDLKGLAGVETQYF. In DNA, the CDR3 is TGCAGCGTTGAAGATCTTAAAGGACTAGCGGGAGTAGAGACCCAGTACTTC. This sequence joins TRBV29-1 and TRBJ2-5, with TRBD2 matching over 13 bases. Per the germline V gene, CDR1 is SQVTM and CDR2 is ANQGSEA. This CDR3 spans 17 amino acids. V dropped 0 bases and J dropped 4; count of bases not matched to a gene: 8.

This clonotype has at least ten counts. The chain carries TRBV7-6 and TRBJ2-1; D remains unclear. Germline V CDR1 and CDR2: SGHVS, FNYEAQ. CDR3 length equals 13 residues. V dropped 2 bases and J dropped 6 bases, with 8 bases sitting between them. The CDR3 nucleotides read TGTGCCAGCAGCTTATCCGACGGCAATGAGCAGTTCTTC. Amino acid sequence: CASSLSDGNEQFF. Full variable domain (rest looked up from reference TRBV7-6 and TRBJ2-1): GAGVSQSPRYKVTKRGQDVALRCDPISGHVSLYWYRQALGQGPEFLTYFNYEAQQDKSGLPNDRFSAERPEGSISTLTIQRTEQRDSAMYRCASSLSDGNEQFFGPGTRLTVL.

This clonotype was found many times. V gene TRBV6-2 or TRBV6-3 combines with J gene TRBJ1-5; the D is unclear. The CDR3 is made up of 16 amino acids. Germline V CDR1 and CDR2: MNHEY, SVGEGT. Trimming removed 6 bases from V and 0 bases from J, with 15 bases in between. The CDR3 spells CASSYGWKNSNQPQHF. The CDR3 DNA follows: TGTGCCAGCAGCTACGGGTGGAAGAATAGCAATCAGCCCCAGCATTTT.

In this sample, this clonotype turned up many times. The genes are TRBV27 and TRBJ1-2, with a possible D match to TRBD1 (5 bases). The CDR3 totals 17 residues. Germline V gene lookup returns CDR1 MNHEY and CDR2 SMNVEV (reference sequence). The V gene lost 2 bases and the J gene lost 2 bases, with 18 bases spanning the gap. The CDR3 loop reads CASSLTLSQGVNYGYTF. CDR3 DNA sequence: TGTGCCAGCAGTTTAACCCTATCGCAGGGTGTGAACTATGGCTACACCTTC.

This clonotype was detected many times. The J gene is TRBJ2-7, the V gene TRBV3-1; 14 bases fit TRBD2. Germline assignment: CDR1 LGHDT and CDR2 YNNKEL (reference sequence). The junction had 4 bases not matched to a gene; V was cut back by 7 bases and J by 2 bases. The CDR3 spans 15 residues. CDR3 DNA: TGTGCCAGCACCTCGGGACTAGCGGGAGCCTACGAGCAGTACTTC. This gives the protein CASTSGLAGAYEQYF.

This clonotype was seen only a few times. The V call is TRBV20-1, the J call TRBJ2-7, with D maybe TRBD2 (6 bases). Trimming pared 0 bases from V and 5 bases from J, leaving 17 bases between. The CDR3 sequence is 15 residues long. Germline CDR1 reads DFQATT; CDR2 reads SNEGSKA (reference sequence). The CDR3, as DNA: TGCAGTGCTAGAGAGCCGGGAGTATCGTCCCACGAGCAGTACTTC. Translating gives CSAREPGVSSHEQYF.

This clonotype was counted ten times or more. The chain is built from TRBV12-3 or TRBV12-4 and TRBJ1-2; D unclear. V dropped 5 bases and J dropped 4 bases, with 14 bases sitting between them. CDR3 length: 14 residues. The CDR3 DNA reads as TGTGCCAGCAGTCTCAGACGGGCCGTCTATGGCTACACCTTC. This codes for CASSLRRAVYGYTF.